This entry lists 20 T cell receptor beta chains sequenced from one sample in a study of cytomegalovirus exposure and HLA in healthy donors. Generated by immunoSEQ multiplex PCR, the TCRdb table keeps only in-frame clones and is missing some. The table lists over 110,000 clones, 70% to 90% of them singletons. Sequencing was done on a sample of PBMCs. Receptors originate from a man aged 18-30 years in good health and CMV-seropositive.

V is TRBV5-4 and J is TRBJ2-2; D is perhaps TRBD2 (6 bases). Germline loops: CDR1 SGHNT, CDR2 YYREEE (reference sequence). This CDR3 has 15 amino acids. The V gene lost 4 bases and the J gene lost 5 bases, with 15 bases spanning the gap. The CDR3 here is CASSPAGGRTGELFF. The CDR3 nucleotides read TGTGCCAGCAGCCCAGCAGGAGGGCGGACCGGGGAGCTGTTTTTT.

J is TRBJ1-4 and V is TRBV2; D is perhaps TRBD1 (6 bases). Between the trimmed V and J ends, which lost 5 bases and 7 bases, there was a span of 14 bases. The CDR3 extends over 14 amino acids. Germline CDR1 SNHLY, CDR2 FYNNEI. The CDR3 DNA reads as TGTGCCAGCAGTCCACAGGGCGGCGCTGAAAAACTGTTTTTT. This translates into CASSPQGGAEKLFF.

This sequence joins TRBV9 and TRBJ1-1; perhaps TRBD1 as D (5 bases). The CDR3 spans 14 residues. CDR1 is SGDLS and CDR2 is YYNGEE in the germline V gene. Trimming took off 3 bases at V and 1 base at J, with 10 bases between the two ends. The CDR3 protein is CASSAQGGNTEAFF. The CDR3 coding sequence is TGTGCCAGCAGCGCGCAGGGTGGGAACACTGAAGCTTTCTTT. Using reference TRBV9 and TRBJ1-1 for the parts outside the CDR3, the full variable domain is DSGVTQTPKHLITATGQRVTLRCSPRSGDLSVYWYQQSLDQGLQFLIQYYNGEERAKGNILERFSAQQFPDLHSELNLSSLELGDSALYFCASSAQGGNTEAFFGQGTRLTVV.

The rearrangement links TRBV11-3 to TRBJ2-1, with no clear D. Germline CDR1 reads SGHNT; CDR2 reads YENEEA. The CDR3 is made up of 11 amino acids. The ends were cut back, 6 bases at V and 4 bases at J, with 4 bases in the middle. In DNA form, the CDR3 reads TGTGCCAGCAGTCAATACAATGAGCAGTTCTTC. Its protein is CASSQYNEQFF.

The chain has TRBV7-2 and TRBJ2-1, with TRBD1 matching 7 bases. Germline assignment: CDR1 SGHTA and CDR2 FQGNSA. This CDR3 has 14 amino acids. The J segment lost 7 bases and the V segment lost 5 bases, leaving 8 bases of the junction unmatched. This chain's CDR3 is CASSRRQGRNEQFF. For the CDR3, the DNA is TGTGCCAGCAGCCGCCGACAGGGCAGGAATGAGCAGTTCTTC.

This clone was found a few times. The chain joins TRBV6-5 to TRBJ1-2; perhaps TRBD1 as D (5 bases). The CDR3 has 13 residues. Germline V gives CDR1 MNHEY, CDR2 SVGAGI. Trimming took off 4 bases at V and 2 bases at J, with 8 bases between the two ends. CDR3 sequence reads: CASSSGGNYGYTF. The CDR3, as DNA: TGTGCCAGCAGTTCGGGGGGAAACTATGGCTACACCTTC.

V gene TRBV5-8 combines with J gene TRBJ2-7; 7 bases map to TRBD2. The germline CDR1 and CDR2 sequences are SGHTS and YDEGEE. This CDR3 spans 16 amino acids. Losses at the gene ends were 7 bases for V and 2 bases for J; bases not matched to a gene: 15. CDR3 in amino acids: CASLTLRGSFTYEQYF. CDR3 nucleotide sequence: TGTGCCAGCTTAACCCTGCGGGGGTCATTCACCTACGAGCAGTACTTC. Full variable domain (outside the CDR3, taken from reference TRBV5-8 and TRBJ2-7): EAGVTQSPTHLIKTRGQQATLRCSPISGHTSVYWYQQALGLGLQFLLWYDEGEERNRGNFPPRFSGRQFPNYSSELNVNALELEDSALYLCASLTLRGSFTYEQYFGPGTRLTVT.

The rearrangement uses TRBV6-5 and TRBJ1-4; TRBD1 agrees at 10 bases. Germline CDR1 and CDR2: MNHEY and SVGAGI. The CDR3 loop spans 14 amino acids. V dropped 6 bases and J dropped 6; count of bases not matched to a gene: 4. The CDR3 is CASSRDRGYEKLFF. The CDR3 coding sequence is TGTGCCAGCAGCCGGGACAGGGGATATGAAAAACTGTTTTTT.

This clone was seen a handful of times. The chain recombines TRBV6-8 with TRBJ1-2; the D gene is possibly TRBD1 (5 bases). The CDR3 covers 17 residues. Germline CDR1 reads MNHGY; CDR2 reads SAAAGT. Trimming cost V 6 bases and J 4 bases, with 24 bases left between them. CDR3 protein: CASRGGSGQRIVYGYTF. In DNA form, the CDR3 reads TGTGCCAGCAGGGGGGGGTCGGGCCAAAGGATAGTCTATGGCTACACCTTC.

The CDR3 sequence: CASSAIVRTGANTGELFF. The CDR3 DNA reads as TGTGCCAGCAGCGCAATAGTTCGGACGGGGGCGAACACCGGGGAGCTGTTTTTT. The chain combines TRBV9 with TRBJ2-2; D is perhaps TRBD2 (6 bases). Germline V CDR1 and CDR2: SGDLS, YYNGEE. V was cut by 3 bases and J by 0 bases, with 18 bases left in between. The CDR3 sequence is 18 residues long.

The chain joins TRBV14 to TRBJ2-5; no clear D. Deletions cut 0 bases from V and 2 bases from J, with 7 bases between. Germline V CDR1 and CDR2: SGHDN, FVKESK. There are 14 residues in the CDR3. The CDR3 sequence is CASSQDLLQETQYF. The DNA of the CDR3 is TGTGCCAGCAGCCAAGATCTCCTTCAAGAGACCCAGTACTTC. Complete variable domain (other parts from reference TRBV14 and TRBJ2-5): EAGVTQFPSHSVIEKGQTVTLRCDPISGHDNLYWYRRVMGKEIKFLLHFVKESKQDESGMPNNRFLAERTGGTYSTLKVQPAELEDSGVYFCASSQDLLQETQYFGPGTRLLVL.

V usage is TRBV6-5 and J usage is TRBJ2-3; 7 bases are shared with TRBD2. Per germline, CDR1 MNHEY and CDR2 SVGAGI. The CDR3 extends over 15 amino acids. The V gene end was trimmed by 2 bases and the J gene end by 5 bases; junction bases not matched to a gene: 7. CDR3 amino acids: CASSYGAGVVDTQYF. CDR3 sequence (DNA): TGTGCCAGCAGTTACGGGGCGGGAGTAGTAGATACGCAGTATTTT.

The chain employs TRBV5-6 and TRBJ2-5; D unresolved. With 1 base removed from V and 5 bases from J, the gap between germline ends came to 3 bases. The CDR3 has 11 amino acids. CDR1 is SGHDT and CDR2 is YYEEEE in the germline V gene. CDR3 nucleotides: TGTGCCAGCAGCTTGCAGGAGACCCAGTACTTC. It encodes CASSLQETQYF.

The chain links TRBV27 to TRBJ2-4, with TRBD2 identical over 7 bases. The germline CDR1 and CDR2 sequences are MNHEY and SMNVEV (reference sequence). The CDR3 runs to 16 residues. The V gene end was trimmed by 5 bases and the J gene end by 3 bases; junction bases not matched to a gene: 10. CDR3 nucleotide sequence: TGTGCCAGCAGTCCCATGGGAGGGTTGGGCAAAAACATTCAGTACTTC. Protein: CASSPMGGLGKNIQYF.

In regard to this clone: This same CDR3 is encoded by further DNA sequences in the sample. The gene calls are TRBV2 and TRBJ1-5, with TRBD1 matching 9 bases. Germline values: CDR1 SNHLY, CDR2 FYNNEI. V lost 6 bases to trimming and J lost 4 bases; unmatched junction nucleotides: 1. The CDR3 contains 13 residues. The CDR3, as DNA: TGTGCCAGCAGAGGACAGGGGAATCAGCCCCAGCATTTT. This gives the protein CASRGQGNQPQHF.

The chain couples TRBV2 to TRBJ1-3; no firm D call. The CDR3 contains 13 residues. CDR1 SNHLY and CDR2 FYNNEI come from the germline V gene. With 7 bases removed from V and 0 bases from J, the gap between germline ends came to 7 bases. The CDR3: CASKETSGNTIYF. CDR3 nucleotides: TGTGCCAGCAAGGAGACCTCTGGAAACACCATATATTTT.

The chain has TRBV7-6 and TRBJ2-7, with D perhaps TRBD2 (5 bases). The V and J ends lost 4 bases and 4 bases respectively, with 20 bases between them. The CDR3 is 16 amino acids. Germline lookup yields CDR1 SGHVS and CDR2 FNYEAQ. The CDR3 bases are TGTGCCAGCAGCTCGAAATTCCGAGGGCAAAGGTACGAGCAGTACTTC. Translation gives CASSSKFRGQRYEQYF.

The CDR3 region is CASSLELTTYEQYF. As DNA, the CDR3 is TGCGCCAGCAGCTTGGAGCTCACTACCTACGAGCAGTACTTC. The chain uses TRBV5-1 and TRBJ2-7; D is undetermined. This CDR3 region has 14 residues. The germline V gene encodes CDR1 SGHRS and CDR2 YFSETQ. Between the trimmed V and J ends, which lost 0 bases and 2 bases, there was a span of 9 bases.

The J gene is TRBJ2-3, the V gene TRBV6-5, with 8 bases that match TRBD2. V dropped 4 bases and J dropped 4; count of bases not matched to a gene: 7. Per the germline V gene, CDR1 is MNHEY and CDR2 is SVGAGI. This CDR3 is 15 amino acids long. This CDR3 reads CASSSRTSRSDTQYF. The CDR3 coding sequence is TGTGCCAGCAGTTCGCGGACTAGCAGGTCAGATACGCAGTATTTT.

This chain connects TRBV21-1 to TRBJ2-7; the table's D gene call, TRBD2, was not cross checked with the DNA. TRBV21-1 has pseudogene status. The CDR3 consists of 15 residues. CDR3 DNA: TGTGCCAGCAGCCTTGGGTACGGGGGAGCCTACGAGCAGTACTTC. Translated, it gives CASSLGYGGAYEQYF.